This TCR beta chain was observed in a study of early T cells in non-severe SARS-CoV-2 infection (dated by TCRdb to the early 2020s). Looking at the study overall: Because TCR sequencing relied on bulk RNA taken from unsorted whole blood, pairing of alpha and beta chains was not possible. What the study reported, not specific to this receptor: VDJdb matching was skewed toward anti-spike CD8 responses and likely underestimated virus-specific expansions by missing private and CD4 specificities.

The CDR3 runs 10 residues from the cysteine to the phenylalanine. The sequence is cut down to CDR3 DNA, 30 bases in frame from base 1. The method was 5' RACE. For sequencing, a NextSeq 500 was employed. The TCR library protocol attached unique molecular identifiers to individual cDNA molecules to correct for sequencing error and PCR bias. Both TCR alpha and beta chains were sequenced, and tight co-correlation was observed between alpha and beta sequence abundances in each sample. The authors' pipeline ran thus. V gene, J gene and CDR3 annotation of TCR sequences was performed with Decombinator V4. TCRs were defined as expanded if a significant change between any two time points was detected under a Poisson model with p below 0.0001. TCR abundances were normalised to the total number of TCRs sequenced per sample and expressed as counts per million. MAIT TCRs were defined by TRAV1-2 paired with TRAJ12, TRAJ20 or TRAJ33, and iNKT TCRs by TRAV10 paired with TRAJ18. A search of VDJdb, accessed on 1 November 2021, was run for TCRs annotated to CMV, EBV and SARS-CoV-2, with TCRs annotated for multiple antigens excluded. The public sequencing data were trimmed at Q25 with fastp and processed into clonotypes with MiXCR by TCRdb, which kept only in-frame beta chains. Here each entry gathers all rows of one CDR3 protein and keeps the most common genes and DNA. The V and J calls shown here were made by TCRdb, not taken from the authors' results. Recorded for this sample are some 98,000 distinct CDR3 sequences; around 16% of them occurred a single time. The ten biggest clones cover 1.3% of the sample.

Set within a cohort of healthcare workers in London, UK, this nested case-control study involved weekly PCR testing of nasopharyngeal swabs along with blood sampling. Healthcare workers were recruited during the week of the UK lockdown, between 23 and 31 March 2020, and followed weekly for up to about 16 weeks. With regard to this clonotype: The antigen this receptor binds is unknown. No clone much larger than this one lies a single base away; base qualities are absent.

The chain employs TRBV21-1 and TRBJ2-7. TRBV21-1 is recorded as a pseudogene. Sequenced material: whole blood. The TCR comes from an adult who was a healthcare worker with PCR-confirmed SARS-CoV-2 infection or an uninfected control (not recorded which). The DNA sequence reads TGTGCCAGCAGCAAAGGCGAGCAGTACTTC. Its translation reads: CASSKGEQYF.